This TCR beta chain was identified during a study of blood T cell repertoires in COVID-19. About the study: PBMCs, B-cell-depleted T cells, or T cells were the source of the cDNA or gDNA that made up the material.

Method: immunoSEQ multiplex PCR; TCRdb's copy keeps in-frame clones and lacks some. The sample carries about 64,000 clones, 80% to 90% recorded once. The CDR3 totals 14 residues. V dropped 4 bases and J dropped 3 bases, with 12 bases sitting between them. Germline CDR1 is LNHNV and CDR2 is YYDKDF (reference sequence). This sequence originates from a woman aged 55-69 years with COVID-19, enrolled during active disease. The J gene is TRBJ1-2, the V gene TRBV15, with D perhaps TRBD1 (6 bases). What was sequenced was peripheral blood. The CDR3 nucleotides read TGTGCCACCAGCACTATACAGGGACACTATGGCTACACCTTC. Amino acid sequence: CATSTIQGHYGYTF.